The clone carrying this T cell receptor beta chain showed up many times. The V segment lost 5 bases and the J segment 2 bases; nucleotides outside the gene matches: 4. This CDR3 region has 14 residues. From germline, CDR1 is SEHNR and CDR2 FQNEAQ (reference sequence). These data come from a study of early T cells in non-severe SARS-CoV-2 infection. One entry per CDR3 protein, called by TCRdb with MiXCR from the 5' RACE reads. Seen here are around 70,000 distinct CDR3 sequences, approximately 9.1% observed once, and the top ten hold 2.5% to 3.5%. This rearrangement joins TRBV7-9 to TRBJ1-1; 8 bases match TRBD1. The receptor was derived from an adult who was a healthcare worker with PCR-confirmed SARS-CoV-2 infection or an uninfected control (not recorded which). Specimen: whole blood. The CDR3 here is CASSPQGVNTEAFF. In nucleotides, the CDR3 is TGTGCCAGCAGCCCACAGGGGGTCAACACTGAAGCTTTCTTT.